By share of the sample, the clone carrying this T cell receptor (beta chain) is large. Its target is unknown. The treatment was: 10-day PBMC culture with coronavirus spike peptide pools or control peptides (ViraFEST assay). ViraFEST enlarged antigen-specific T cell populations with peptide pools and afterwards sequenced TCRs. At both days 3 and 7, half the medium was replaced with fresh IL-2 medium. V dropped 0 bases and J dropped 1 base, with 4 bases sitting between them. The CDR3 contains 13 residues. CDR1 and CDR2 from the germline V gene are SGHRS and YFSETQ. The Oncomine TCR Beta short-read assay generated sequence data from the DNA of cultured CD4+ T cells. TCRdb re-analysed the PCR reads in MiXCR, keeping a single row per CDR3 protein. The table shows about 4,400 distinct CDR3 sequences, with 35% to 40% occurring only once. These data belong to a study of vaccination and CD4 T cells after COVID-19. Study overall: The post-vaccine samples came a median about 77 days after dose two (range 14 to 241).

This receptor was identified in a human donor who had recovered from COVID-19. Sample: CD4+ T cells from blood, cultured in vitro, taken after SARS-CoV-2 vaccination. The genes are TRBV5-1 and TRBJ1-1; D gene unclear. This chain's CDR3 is CASSLGANTEAFF. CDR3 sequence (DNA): TGCGCCAGCAGCTTGGGGGCGAACACTGAAGCTTTCTTT. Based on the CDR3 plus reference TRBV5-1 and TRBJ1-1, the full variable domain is KAGVTQTPRYLIKTRGQQVTLSCSPISGHRSVSWYQQTPGQGLQFLFEYFSETQRNKGNFPGRFSGRQFSNSRSEMNVSTLELGDSALYLCASSLGANTEAFFGQGTRLTVV.